One and the same sample provided the 28 T cell receptor beta chains below, sequenced in a study of T-cell reconstitution after alpha-beta-depleted transplantation in children. Unique molecular identifiers were incorporated into the prepared TCRbeta library. From the PCR reads, TCRdb called clonotypes with MiXCR, one entry per CDR3 protein. The repertoire holds more than 500,000 distinct CDR3 sequences, roughly an eighth seen once, with 14% in the top ten. This specimen consisted of PBMCs, mostly from graft donor cells, obtained 180 days after TCRalphabeta/CD19-depleted stem cell transplant. The receptors come from a female patient aged 2-15 years who had a stem cell transplant for aplastic anemia, so the T cells may come from the graft donor.

In this sample, this clonotype turned up a few times. This chain links TRBV6-5 with TRBJ2-7; 7 bases align to TRBD1. Trimming at V came to 2 bases and at J to 3 bases, leaving 7 bases not matched to a gene. The germline gives CDR1 MNHEY, CDR2 SVGAGI. The CDR3 is 15 residues long. CDR3 coding DNA: TGTGCCAGCAGTTACGGAGGACAGGCCGGCTACGAGCAGTACTTC. The encoded protein is CASSYGGQAGYEQYF.

This clonotype was found a few times. The rearrangement uses TRBV7-2 and TRBJ2-7, with D possibly TRBD2 on 5 matching bases. The CDR3 runs to 17 residues. Looked up from germline, CDR1 is SGHTA and CDR2 is FQGNSA. V was pared by 4 bases and J by 2 bases, with 21 bases between. The CDR3 region is CASSSPGNENYPYEQYF. The CDR3 DNA follows: TGTGCCAGCAGCTCGCCGGGGAACGAGAATTACCCCTACGAGCAGTACTTC.

This clonotype was seen many times. This rearrangement joins TRBV3-1 to TRBJ2-2; TRBD2 matches at 13 bases. V lost 3 bases, J lost 1 base, and 8 bases stayed unmatched. This CDR3 is built from 19 residues. Per germline, CDR1 LGHDT and CDR2 YNNKEL (reference sequence). CDR3 bases: TGTGCCAGCAGCCAGAAACCCGGACTAGCGGGAGTGAACACCGGGGAGCTGTTTTTT. This sequence encodes CASSQKPGLAGVNTGELFF.

This clonotype was seen ten or more times. V gene TRBV10-3 combines with J gene TRBJ2-3; D is possibly TRBD1 (6 bases). The germline gives CDR1 ENHRY, CDR2 SYGVKD. This CDR3 has 14 residues. Trimming took off 2 bases at V and 9 bases at J, with 15 bases between the two ends. The DNA for the CDR3 is TGTGCCATCAGTGAGCACCAAGGGGGACCCACGCAGTATTTT. Residues: CAISEHQGGPTQYF.

J is TRBJ1-1 and V is TRBV18; D might be TRBD1 (6 bases). V was cut by 3 bases and J by 0 bases, with 11 bases left in between. The CDR3 sequence is 15 residues long. CDR1 is KGHSH and CDR2 is LQKENI in the germline V gene. The CDR3 DNA reads TGTGCCAGCTCACCCTTAGACAGGATGAACACTGAAGCTTTCTTT. It codes for CASSPLDRMNTEAFF.

This clonotype was counted only a few times. The DNA for the CDR3 is TGTGTTGCGGGCTCGAACAGTCCGGAGACCCAGTACTTC. Protein product: CVAGSNSPETQYF. J is TRBJ2-5 and V is TRBV28; the D gene is possibly TRBD2 (5 bases). Germline V gives CDR1 MDHEN, CDR2 SYDVKM. The CDR3 totals 13 residues.

This rearrangement joins TRBV4-3 to TRBJ2-7, with 7 bases matching TRBD2. The trim removed 0 bases at V and 4 bases at J, leaving 3 bases unmatched. The CDR3 extends over 14 amino acids. Germline V CDR1 and CDR2: LGHNA, YSLEER. The CDR3 region is CASSQEREVYEQYF. The CDR3 DNA sequence: TGCGCCAGCAGCCAAGAACGGGAGGTATACGAGCAGTACTTC.

This clonotype showed up just a few times. J is TRBJ2-1 and V is TRBV7-2, with D tentatively TRBD2 (6 bases). V gave up 4 bases and J gave up 2 bases, with 9 bases separating them. Germline loops: CDR1 SGHTA, CDR2 FQGNSA. CDR3 length: 14 amino acids. The CDR3 DNA is TGTGCCAGCAGCTACCTAGCGACCTACAATGAGCAGTTCTTC. Its translation: CASSYLATYNEQFF.

The genes are TRBV12-3 or TRBV12-4 and TRBJ2-2; 7 bases map to TRBD1. The V gene end was trimmed by 6 bases and the J gene end by 5 bases; junction bases not matched to a gene: 9. The CDR3 loop spans 15 amino acids. The CDR3 loop reads CASSATGSGTGELFF. In DNA form, the CDR3 reads TGTGCCAGCAGCGCGACAGGGAGTGGGACCGGGGAGCTGTTTTTT.

This clonotype came up a few times. The V and J genes are TRBV7-2 and TRBJ2-2, with D perhaps matching TRBD1 (6 bases). The CDR3 spans 15 residues. V dropped 5 bases and J dropped 3 bases, with 13 bases sitting between them. CDR1 SGHTA and CDR2 FQGNSA come from the germline V gene. This CDR3 reads CASSPEGTYTGELFF. The CDR3 nucleotides are TGTGCCAGCAGCCCCGAGGGGACATACACCGGGGAGCTGTTTTTT.

The J gene is TRBJ1-1, the V gene TRBV12-3 or TRBV12-4; no firm D call. This CDR3 comprises 14 residues. V lost 6 bases and J lost 4, with 15 bases in between. The DNA for the CDR3 is TGTGCCAGCAGACCGATTGTGGGTATCACTGAAGCTTTCTTT. It specifies CASRPIVGITEAFF.

CDR3 amino acids: CASSSRTGGAENTEAFF. CDR3 DNA: TGTGCCAGCAGCTCGCGGACAGGGGGCGCGGAGAACACTGAAGCTTTCTTT. The V call is TRBV7-9, the J call TRBJ1-1, with TRBD1 matching over 11 bases. The CDR3 has 17 residues. The ends lost 4 bases at V and 1 base at J; junction bases unmatched: 8. Germline loops: CDR1 SEHNR, CDR2 FQNEAQ (reference sequence).

There are a few counts of this clonotype. The chain joins TRBV20-1 to TRBJ1-5; unclear D gene. V was cut by 0 bases and J by 6 bases, with 12 bases left in between. Germline CDR1 and CDR2: DFQATT and SNEGSKA (reference sequence). This CDR3 spans 14 amino acids. In DNA, the CDR3 is TGCAGTGCTAGAGATCGAGGGTACGGTCAGCCCCAGCATTTT. Translating gives CSARDRGYGQPQHF.

This chain links TRBV7-2 with TRBJ2-2; no firm D call. V lost 2 bases, J lost 3 bases, and 4 bases lay in between. This CDR3 region has 13 residues. The germline gives CDR1 SGHTA, CDR2 FQGNSA. The CDR3 is CASSLYHTGELFF. CDR3 bases: TGTGCCAGCAGCTTATATCACACCGGGGAGCTGTTTTTT.

This clonotype appeared a few times. This sequence joins TRBV12-3 or TRBV12-4 and TRBJ2-5; D is unclear. V lost 5 bases and J 4 bases, leaving 11 bases between the germline ends. This CDR3 has 13 residues. The chain's CDR3 is CASSRGAPETQYF. CDR3 in DNA: TGTGCCAGCAGTCGTGGTGCCCCAGAGACCCAGTACTTC.

The V gene is TRBV28, the J gene TRBJ1-1, with a tentative D call TRBD1 (5 bases). Germline CDR1 MDHEN, CDR2 SYDVKM. V was shortened by 1 base and J by 3 bases, with 18 bases between the two germline ends. The CDR3 runs to 17 residues. CDR3 DNA: TGTGCCAGCAGTTTATTAGGGGTGGGGGGGAAGGACACTGAAGCTTTCTTT. Its protein product is CASSLLGVGGKDTEAFF.

In DNA, the CDR3 is TGCGCCAGCAGCCGAGGGACTAGCGGCCGGGGGGGGTACGAGCAGTACTTC. Amino acid sequence: CASSRGTSGRGGYEQYF. V gene TRBV5-1 combines with J gene TRBJ2-7; 11 bases match TRBD2. Germline V lookup: CDR1 SGHRS, CDR2 YFSETQ. This CDR3 region has 17 residues. The V gene end was trimmed by 4 bases and the J gene end by 4 bases; junction bases not matched to a gene: 13.

This clonotype was counted between two and nine times. This chain connects TRBV6-1 to TRBJ1-1; TRBD1 might be the D (5 bases). CDR3 size: 15 residues. The germline gives CDR1 MNHNS, CDR2 SASEGT. V lost 7 bases and J 0 bases, leaving 15 bases between the germline ends. DNA for the CDR3: TGTGCCAGCACCCCGGGGCACACAGTGAACACTGAAGCTTTCTTT. Amino acids: CASTPGHTVNTEAFF.

This clonotype came up a few times. The chain has TRBV7-2 and TRBJ2-1, with TRBD2 matching over 11 bases. The CDR3 spans 15 residues. Trimming at V came to 1 base and at J to 5 bases, leaving 1 base not matched to a gene. Germline V gives CDR1 SGHTA, CDR2 FQGNSA. The CDR3 sequence is CASSLVSGGDNEQFF. CDR3 coding DNA: TGTGCCAGCAGCTTAGTTAGCGGGGGGGACAATGAGCAGTTCTTC.

The V call is TRBV28, the J call TRBJ2-1, with TRBD2 matching 8 bases. The germline V gene has CDR1 MDHEN and CDR2 SYDVKM. J gave up 6 bases and V 3 bases, and 7 bases lay outside the gene matches. The CDR3 has 15 residues. The CDR3 reads CASSLVTGGFNEQFF. CDR3 in DNA: TGTGCCAGCAGTTTGGTAACGGGGGGGTTCAATGAGCAGTTCTTC.

About this clonotype: A much larger clone sits a single nucleotide away, making a read error possible. The genes are TRBV13 and TRBJ2-1, with TRBD2 matching over 9 bases. The CDR3 spans 13 residues. With 6 bases clipped from V and 8 bases from J, the junction kept 5 bases outside the gene matches. CDR1 is PRHDT and CDR2 is FYEKMQ in the germline V gene (reference sequence). In DNA form, the CDR3 reads TGTGCCAGCAGTCGCGGGAGGGCCGATGAGCAGTTCTTC. This codes for CASSRGRADEQFF.

The table lists this clonotype with a few counts. This sequence joins TRBV6-1 and TRBJ1-2; D gene ambiguous. Germline V gene data show CDR1 as MNHNS and CDR2 as SASEGT. V was shortened by 6 bases and J by 8 bases, with 22 bases between the two germline ends. The CDR3 length is 15 residues. The CDR3 DNA reads as TGTGCCAGCAGCGCCCGGCTCCTCGGAGGGCACGGCTACACCTTC. It encodes CASSARLLGGHGYTF.

This clonotype was observed a few times. This chain uses TRBV7-2 with TRBJ2-3; TRBD2 might be the D (6 bases). Germline V gene sequence: CDR1 SGHTA, CDR2 FQGNSA. This CDR3 contains 14 residues. The V end lost 5 bases, the J end lost 4 bases, and 13 bases lay between the germline ends. The CDR3 loop is CASSPRRDADTQYF. CDR3 coding DNA: TGTGCCAGCAGCCCTCGGCGGGACGCAGATACGCAGTATTTT.

This clonotype has at least ten counts. V usage is TRBV10-2 and J usage is TRBJ2-7, with D uncertain. Germline V gene data show CDR1 as WSHSY and CDR2 as SAAADI. The V and J ends lost 6 bases and 0 bases respectively, with 9 bases between them. The length of the CDR3 is 13 residues. The CDR3 sequence is CASSHESSYEQYV. Here the CDR3 DNA reads TGCGCCAGCAGCCATGAGAGCTCCTACGAGCAGTACGTC.

This clonotype has ten or more counts. This chain connects TRBV28 to TRBJ2-7; D gene ambiguous. V was cut by 8 bases and J by 1 base, with 9 bases left in between. The length of the CDR3 is 12 residues. The V gene's germline CDR1 is MDHEN and CDR2 SYDVKM. The CDR3 region is CASVGTSYEQYF. Here the CDR3 DNA reads TGTGCCAGCGTAGGCACGTCCTACGAGCAGTACTTC.

The chain couples TRBV7-6 to TRBJ2-1; 9 nucleotides line up with TRBD2. The CDR3 is 15 amino acids. Germline V gene lookup returns CDR1 SGHVS and CDR2 FNYEAQ. V lost 2 bases and J lost 5; bases outside the gene matches: 4. As DNA, the CDR3 is TGTGCCAGCAGCTTATGGACTAGCGAGGACAATGAGCAGTTCTTC. Its translation: CASSLWTSEDNEQFF.

The table lists this clonotype with a few counts. This rearrangement joins TRBV7-2 to TRBJ2-7; no firm D call. Per the germline V gene, CDR1 is SGHTA and CDR2 is FQGNSA. Trimming took 0 bases from V and 3 from J, leaving 12 bases between them. This CDR3 has 15 residues. The CDR3 DNA follows: TGTGCCAGCAGCTTAGCGCCGCAGGTAGTCTACGAGCAGTACGTC. Its protein product is CASSLAPQVVYEQYV.

This clonotype was observed many times. The chain has TRBV5-1 and TRBJ2-1, with D perhaps TRBD2 (5 bases). The germline V and J ends were trimmed by 4 bases and 0 bases, with 11 bases remaining between them. Per the germline V gene, CDR1 is SGHRS and CDR2 is YFSETQ. The CDR3 runs 15 residues. CDR3 protein: CASSPDYSSYNEQFF. The CDR3 DNA is TGCGCCAGCAGCCCCGACTATTCCTCCTACAATGAGCAGTTCTTC.